The clone carrying this T cell receptor beta chain was detected ten times or more. Its antigen is undetermined. The germline CDR1 and CDR2 sequences are MNHEY and SMNVEV (reference sequence). The CDR3 contains 14 residues. The germline V and J ends were trimmed by 5 bases and 4 bases, with 15 bases remaining between them. These data are taken from a study of breast tumors, draining lymph nodes, adjacent tissues. Axillary draining lymph nodes of breast cancer patients supplied the node samples. General observations from the study: Most tumor T cells seemingly derive from lymph node, then expand in tumor. Tumor repertoires ranked between lymph nodes and nontumor tissue in diversity, with V and J gene preferences. That most tumor T cells come from lymph nodes remained unproven. Compared with basal-like, luminal-like tumors shared significantly more repertoire with nontumor tissue.

MiXCR was run by TCRdb on the multiplex PCR reads, yielding one entry per CDR3 protein. The repertoire holds about 130,000 distinct CDR3 sequences, with 21% as singletons. V usage is TRBV27 and J usage is TRBJ2-7; no reliable D call. The sequence was collected from a female donor with breast cancer. Some clones in this sample may be carry-over from other donors' samples. The sequenced sample consisted of axillary lymph node tissue. The CDR3 DNA is TGTGCCAGCAGTAACCGTGGGTCCCCTTACGAGCAGTACTTC. Amino acids: CASSNRGSPYEQYF.